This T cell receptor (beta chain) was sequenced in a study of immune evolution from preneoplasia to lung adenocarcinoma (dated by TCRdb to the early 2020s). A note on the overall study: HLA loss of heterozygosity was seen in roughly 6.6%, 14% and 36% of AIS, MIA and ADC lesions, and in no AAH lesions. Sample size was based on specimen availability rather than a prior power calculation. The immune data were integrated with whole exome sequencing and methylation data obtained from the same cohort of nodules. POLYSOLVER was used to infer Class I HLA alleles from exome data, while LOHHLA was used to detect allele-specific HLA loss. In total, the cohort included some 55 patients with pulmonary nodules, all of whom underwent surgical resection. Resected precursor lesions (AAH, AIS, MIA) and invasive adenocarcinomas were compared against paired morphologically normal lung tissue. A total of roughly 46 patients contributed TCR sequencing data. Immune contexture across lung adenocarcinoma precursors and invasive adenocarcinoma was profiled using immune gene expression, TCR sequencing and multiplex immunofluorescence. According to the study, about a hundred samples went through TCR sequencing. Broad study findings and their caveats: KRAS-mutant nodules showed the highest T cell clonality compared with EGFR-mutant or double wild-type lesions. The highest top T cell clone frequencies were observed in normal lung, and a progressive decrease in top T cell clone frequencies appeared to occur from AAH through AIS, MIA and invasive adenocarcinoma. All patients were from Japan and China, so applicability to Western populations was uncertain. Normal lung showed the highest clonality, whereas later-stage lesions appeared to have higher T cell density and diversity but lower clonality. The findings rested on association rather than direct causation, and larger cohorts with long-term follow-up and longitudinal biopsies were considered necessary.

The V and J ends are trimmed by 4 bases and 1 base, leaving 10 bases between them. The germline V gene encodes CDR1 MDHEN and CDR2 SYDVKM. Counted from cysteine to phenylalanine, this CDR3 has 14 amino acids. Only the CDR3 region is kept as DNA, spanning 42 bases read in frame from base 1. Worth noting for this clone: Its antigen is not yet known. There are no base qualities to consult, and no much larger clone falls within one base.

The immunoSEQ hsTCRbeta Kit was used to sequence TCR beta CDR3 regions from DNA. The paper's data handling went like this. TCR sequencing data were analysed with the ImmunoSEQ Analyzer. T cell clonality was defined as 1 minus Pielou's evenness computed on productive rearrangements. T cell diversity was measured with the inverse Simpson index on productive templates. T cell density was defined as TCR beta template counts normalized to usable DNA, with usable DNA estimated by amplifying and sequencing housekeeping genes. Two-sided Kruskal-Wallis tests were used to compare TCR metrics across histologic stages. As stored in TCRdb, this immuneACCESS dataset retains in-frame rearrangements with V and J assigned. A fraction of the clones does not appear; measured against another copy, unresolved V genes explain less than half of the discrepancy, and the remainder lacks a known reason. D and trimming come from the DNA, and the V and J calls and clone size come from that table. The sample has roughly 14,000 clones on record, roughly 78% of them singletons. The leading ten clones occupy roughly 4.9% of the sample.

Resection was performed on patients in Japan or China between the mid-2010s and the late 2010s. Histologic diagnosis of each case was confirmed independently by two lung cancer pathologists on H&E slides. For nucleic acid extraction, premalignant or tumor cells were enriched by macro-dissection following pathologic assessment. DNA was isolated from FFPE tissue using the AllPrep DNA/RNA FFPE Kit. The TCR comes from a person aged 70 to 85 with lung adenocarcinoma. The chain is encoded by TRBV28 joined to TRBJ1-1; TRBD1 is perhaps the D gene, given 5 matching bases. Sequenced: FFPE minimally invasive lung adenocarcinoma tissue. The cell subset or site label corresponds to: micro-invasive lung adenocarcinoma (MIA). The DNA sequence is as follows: TGTGCCAGCAGTTCTGGGGGGGGGAACACTGAAGCTTTCTTT. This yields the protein CASSSGGGNTEAFF.